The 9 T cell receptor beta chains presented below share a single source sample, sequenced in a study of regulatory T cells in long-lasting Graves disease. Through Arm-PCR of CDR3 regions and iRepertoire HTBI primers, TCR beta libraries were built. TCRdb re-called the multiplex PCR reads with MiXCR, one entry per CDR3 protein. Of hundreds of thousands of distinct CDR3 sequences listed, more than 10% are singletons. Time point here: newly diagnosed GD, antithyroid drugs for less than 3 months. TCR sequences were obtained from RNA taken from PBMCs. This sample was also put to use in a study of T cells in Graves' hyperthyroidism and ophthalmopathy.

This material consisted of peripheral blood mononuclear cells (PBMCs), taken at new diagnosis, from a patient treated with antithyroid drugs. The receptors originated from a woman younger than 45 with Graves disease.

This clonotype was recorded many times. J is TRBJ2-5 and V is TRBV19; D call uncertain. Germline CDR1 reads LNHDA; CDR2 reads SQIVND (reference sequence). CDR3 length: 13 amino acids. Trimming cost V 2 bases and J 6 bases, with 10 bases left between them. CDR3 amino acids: CASSISRPKTQYF. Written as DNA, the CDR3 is TGTGCCAGTAGTATATCCAGGCCGAAGACCCAGTACTTC.

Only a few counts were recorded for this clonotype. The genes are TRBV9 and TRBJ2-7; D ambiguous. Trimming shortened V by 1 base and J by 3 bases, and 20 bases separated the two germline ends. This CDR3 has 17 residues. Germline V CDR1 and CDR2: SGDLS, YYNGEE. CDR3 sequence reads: CASSVCYTLLLNYEQYF. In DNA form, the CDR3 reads TGTGCCAGCAGCGTATGCTACACTCTTCTTCTAAACTACGAGCAGTACTTC.

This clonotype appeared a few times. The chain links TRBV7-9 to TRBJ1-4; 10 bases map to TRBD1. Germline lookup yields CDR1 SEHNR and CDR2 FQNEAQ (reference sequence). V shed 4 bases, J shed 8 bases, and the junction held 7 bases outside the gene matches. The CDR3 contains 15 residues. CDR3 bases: TGTGCCAGCAGCTCGCCGACAGGGGGCCGGGAAAAACTGTTTTTT. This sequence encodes CASSSPTGGREKLFF.

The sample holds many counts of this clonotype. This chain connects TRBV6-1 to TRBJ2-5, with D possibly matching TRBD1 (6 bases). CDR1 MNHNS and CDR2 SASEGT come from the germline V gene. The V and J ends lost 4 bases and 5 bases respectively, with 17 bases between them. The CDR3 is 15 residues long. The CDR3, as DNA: TGTGCCAGCAGTGGGGCCCGGACAGCCAGGGAGACCCAGTACTTC. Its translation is CASSGARTARETQYF.

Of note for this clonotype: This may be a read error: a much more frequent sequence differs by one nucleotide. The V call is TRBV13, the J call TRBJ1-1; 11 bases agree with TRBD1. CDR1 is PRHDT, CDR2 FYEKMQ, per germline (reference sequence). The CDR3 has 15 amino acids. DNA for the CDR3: TGTGCCAGCGGCTTAGGGACAGGGGGGGACACTGAAGCTTTCTTT. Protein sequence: CASGLGTGGDTEAFF. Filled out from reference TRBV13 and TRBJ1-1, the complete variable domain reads AAGVIQSPRHLIKEKRETATLKCYPIPRHDTVYWYQQGPGQDPQFLISFYEKMQSDKGSIPDRFSAQQFSDYHSELNMSSLELGDSALYFCASGLGTGGDTEAFFGQGTRLTVV.

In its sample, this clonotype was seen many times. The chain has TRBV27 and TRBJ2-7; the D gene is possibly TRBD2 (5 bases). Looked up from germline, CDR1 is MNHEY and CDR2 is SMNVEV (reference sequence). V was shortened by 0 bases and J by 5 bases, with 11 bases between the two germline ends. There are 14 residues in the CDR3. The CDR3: CASSLSGSVHEQYF. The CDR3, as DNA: TGTGCCAGCAGTTTATCAGGGAGCGTCCACGAGCAGTACTTC.

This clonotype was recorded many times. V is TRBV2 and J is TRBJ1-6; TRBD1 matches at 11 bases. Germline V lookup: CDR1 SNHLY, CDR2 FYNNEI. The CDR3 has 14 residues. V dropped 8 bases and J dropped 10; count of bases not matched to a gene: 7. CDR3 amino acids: CASGLGTGGSPLHF. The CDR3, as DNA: TGTGCCAGCGGGCTGGGGACAGGGGGATCACCCCTCCACTTT.

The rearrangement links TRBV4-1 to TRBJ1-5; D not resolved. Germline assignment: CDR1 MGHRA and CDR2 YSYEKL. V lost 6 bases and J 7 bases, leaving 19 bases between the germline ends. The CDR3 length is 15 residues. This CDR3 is CASSLWWGNRQPQHF. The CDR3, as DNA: TGCGCCAGCAGTCTTTGGTGGGGTAATCGACAGCCCCAGCATTTT.

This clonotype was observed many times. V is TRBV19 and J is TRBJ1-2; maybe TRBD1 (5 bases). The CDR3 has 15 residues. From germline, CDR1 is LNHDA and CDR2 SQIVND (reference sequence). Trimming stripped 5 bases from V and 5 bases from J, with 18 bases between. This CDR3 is CASSPGPGHIYGYTF. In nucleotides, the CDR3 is TGTGCCAGTAGTCCCGGCCCAGGACACATTTATGGCTACACCTTC.